The clone carrying this T cell receptor beta chain was detected many times. What it binds is not known. These data come from a study of tumor-infiltrating lymphocytes in primary liver carcinoma. In addition to blood RNA drawn from unsorted whole blood, germline DNA was extracted. A constant-region primer primed TCR beta cDNA synthesis from 400 to 550 ng of total RNA. Slightly modified ARM-PCR with three nested multiplex PCR rounds yielded TCR beta libraries. Rounds one and two of PCR, each of roughly 10 cycles, were primed with TRBV1-TRBV30 forward primers and a C-beta reverse primer. Each CDR3 protein is one row after TCRdb ran MiXCR on the multiplex PCR reads. The sample includes about 310,000 distinct CDR3 sequences, roughly three fifths of them seen just once. The length of the CDR3 is 14 residues. The V end was cut by 11 bases, the J end by 5 bases, with 20 bases between. General observations from the study: Being bulk and unsorted, samples allowed no CD4+ and CD8+ repertoire comparison. Tumor-adjacent and tumor-blood pairs shared a smaller degree of overlap than tumor region pairs.

J is TRBJ2-3 and V is TRBV12-3 or TRBV12-4, with a weak D call TRBD2 (5 bases). Sequenced input: peripheral blood. This receptor was identified in a woman aged 25 to 39 with primary liver carcinoma and hepatitis B virus infection. The CDR3 region has the DNA TGTGCCTCCAGGATTTACGGGATGGGAGATACGCAGTATTTT. Its protein is CASRIYGMGDTQYF.